One sample yielded the 12 T cell receptor beta chains listed below, sequenced in a study of T-cell reconstitution after alpha-beta-depleted transplantation in children. The authors prepared the TCRbeta library with unique molecular identifiers. TCRdb recomputed calls from the PCR reads with MiXCR, one row per CDR3 protein. There are around 130,000 distinct CDR3 sequences in the sample; about 9.5% occur only once, and 24% lies in the top ten. The sample here was PBMCs, mostly from graft donor cells, taken 180 days after TCRalphabeta/CD19-depleted stem cell transplant. The receptors stem from a girl under three years old who had a stem cell transplant for combined immunodeficiency, so the T cells may come from the graft donor.

This clonotype appeared a few times. J is TRBJ2-1 and V is TRBV4-2; 9 bases fit TRBD1. CDR3 length equals 19 residues. CDR1 and CDR2 from the germline V gene are LGHNA and YNFKEQ. J was trimmed by 2 bases and V by 4 bases; bases with no gene match: 15. In DNA form, the CDR3 reads TGTGCCAGCAGCCTCCCGGGACAGGGACGACTAAAAGCCTACAATGAGCAGTTCTTC. It encodes CASSLPGQGRLKAYNEQFF.

Only a few counts were recorded for this clonotype. The chain uses TRBV27 and TRBJ1-1; no clear D gene. Trimming pared 0 bases from V and 4 bases from J, leaving 6 bases between. The germline V gene encodes CDR1 MNHEY and CDR2 SMNVEV (reference sequence). The length of the CDR3 is 13 residues. CDR3 in amino acids: CASSLSALTEAFF. As DNA, the CDR3 is TGTGCCAGCAGTTTATCGGCGCTCACTGAAGCTTTCTTT.

In this sample, this clonotype turned up a few times. V usage is TRBV5-1 and J usage is TRBJ2-2, with D possibly being TRBD1 (5 bases). Germline CDR1 and CDR2: SGHRS and YFSETQ. The CDR3 spans 16 residues. The V end lost 4 bases, the J end lost 4 bases, and 17 bases lay between the germline ends. CDR3: CASSNHRILGTGELFF. CDR3 coding DNA: TGCGCCAGCAGCAACCACAGGATCCTGGGCACCGGGGAGCTGTTTTTT.

Ten or more counts support this clonotype. The rearrangement joins TRBV12-3 or TRBV12-4 to TRBJ2-7, with unresolved D. There are 12 residues in the CDR3. V dropped 5 bases and J dropped 2 bases, with 7 bases sitting between them. The CDR3 DNA is TGTGCCAGCAGTCCAATGCCCTACGAGCAGTACTTC. Its protein product is CASSPMPYEQYF.

This clonotype was found many times. The chain uses TRBV3-1 and TRBJ2-7; 9 bases line up with TRBD1. Germline CDR1 is LGHDT and CDR2 is YNNKEL (reference sequence). V shed 0 bases and J 3 bases; nucleotides not matched to a gene: 6. The CDR3 length is 16 residues. The CDR3 bases are TGTGCCAGCAGCCAAGAGCCGGGGACAGGGAGCTACGAGCAGTACTTC. Translating gives CASSQEPGTGSYEQYF.

This clonotype was picked up a small number of times. Written as DNA, the CDR3 is TGCAGTGCTAGAAAGGACTACCCCTACAATGAGCAGTTCTTC. It translates to CSARKDYPYNEQFF. This chain uses TRBV20-1 with TRBJ2-1; D is possibly TRBD2 (6 bases). Trimming removed 2 bases from V and 2 bases from J, with 10 bases in between. CDR1 DFQATT and CDR2 SNEGSKA come from the germline V gene (reference sequence). CDR3 length equals 14 residues.

V usage is TRBV5-6 and J usage is TRBJ2-1; 7 bases are a match to TRBD1. The CDR3 has 15 amino acids. Germline assignment: CDR1 SGHDT and CDR2 YYEEEE. V lost 6 bases and J lost 3; bases outside the gene matches: 9. The CDR3 sequence is CASTETGFFYNEQFF. The CDR3 DNA is TGTGCCAGCACCGAGACAGGGTTCTTCTACAATGAGCAGTTCTTC.

This clonotype was counted at least ten times. The genes are TRBV20-1 and TRBJ2-7, with a tentative D call TRBD1 (5 bases). V was cut by 1 base and J by 0 bases, with 10 bases left in between. This CDR3 is 14 amino acids long. The germline V gene has CDR1 DFQATT and CDR2 SNEGSKA (reference sequence). The CDR3 nucleotides are TGCAGTGCTAGAGGGGAAGGGGCCTCCTACGAGCAGTACTTC. This gives the protein CSARGEGASYEQYF.

The chain employs TRBV5-4 and TRBJ2-7; D possibly uses TRBD1 or TRBD2 (6 bases each). This CDR3 is 14 amino acids long. CDR1 is SGHNT, CDR2 YYREEE, per germline (reference sequence). Trimming pared 0 bases from V and 5 bases from J, leaving 12 bases between. CDR3 in DNA: TGTGCCAGCAGCTTGGGTCGGGGGCGTGACGAGCAGTACTTC. Its translation: CASSLGRGRDEQYF.

This clonotype appeared a few times. This chain links TRBV27 with TRBJ2-3, with TRBD2 matching 14 bases. V lost 1 base, J lost 4 bases, and 4 bases stayed unmatched. CDR1 is MNHEY, CDR2 SMNVEV, per germline (reference sequence). The CDR3 has 17 residues. The CDR3 is CASSLWGLAGESDTQYF. CDR3 nucleotides: TGTGCCAGCAGTTTATGGGGACTAGCGGGAGAGTCAGATACGCAGTATTTT.

This clonotype was counted between two and nine times. V gene TRBV20-1 combines with J gene TRBJ2-1; 10 nucleotides agree with TRBD2. The CDR3 has 13 amino acids. V shed 5 bases and J 9 bases; nucleotides not matched to a gene: 7. The V gene's germline CDR1 is DFQATT and CDR2 SNEGSKA (reference sequence). In DNA, the CDR3 is TGCAGTGCTTTCGGACTAGCGGCTAGTGAGCAGTTCTTC. Protein product: CSAFGLAASEQFF.

This clonotype appeared many times. The CDR3 reads CASGRRVPGELFF. CDR3 nucleotide sequence: TGTGCCAGCGGTCGCAGGGTCCCCGGGGAGCTGTTTTTT. The gene calls are TRBV21-1 and TRBJ2-2; the DNA was not used to check the table's D call, TRBD1. TRBV21-1 is designated a pseudogene. The CDR3 is made up of 13 amino acids.